This TCR beta chain is drawn from a study of CD8 T cells in ankylosing spondylitis. The authors made TCR beta libraries by quantitative 5'-RACE with molecular barcodes. TCRdb itself ran the 5' RACE reads through MiXCR, one entry per CDR3 protein. The sample holds about 250,000 distinct CDR3 sequences; 18% are singletons and the top ten take around 30%. Germline CDR1 reads SGDLS; CDR2 reads YYNGEE. J lost 3 bases, V lost 3 bases, and 8 bases had no gene match. The CDR3 has 16 residues. The chain recombines TRBV9 with TRBJ2-5; 10 bases align to TRBD2. The material sequenced was blood, either unsorted or a sorted T cell fraction (not recorded which). The sequence was collected from a male donor with ankylosing spondylitis or in good health (not recorded which). This chain's CDR3 is CASSELLAGLEETQYF. CDR3 DNA: TGTGCCAGCAGCGAGTTACTAGCGGGGCTTGAAGAGACCCAGTACTTC.